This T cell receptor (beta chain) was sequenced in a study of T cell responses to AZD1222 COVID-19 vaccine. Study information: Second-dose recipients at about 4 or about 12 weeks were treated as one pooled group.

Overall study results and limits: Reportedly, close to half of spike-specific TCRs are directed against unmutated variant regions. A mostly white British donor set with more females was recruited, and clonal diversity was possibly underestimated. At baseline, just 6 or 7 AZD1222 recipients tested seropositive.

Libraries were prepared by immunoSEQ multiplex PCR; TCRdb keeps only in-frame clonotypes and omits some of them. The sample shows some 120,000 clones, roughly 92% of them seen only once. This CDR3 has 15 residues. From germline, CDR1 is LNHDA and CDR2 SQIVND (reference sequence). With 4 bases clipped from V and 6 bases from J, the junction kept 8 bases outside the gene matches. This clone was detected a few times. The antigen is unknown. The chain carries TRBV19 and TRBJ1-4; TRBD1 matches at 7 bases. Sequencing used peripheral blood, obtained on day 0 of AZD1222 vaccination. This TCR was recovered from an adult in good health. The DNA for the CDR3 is TGTGCCAGTAGTACTAACACAGGGGTGTATGAAAAACTGTTTTTT. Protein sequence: CASSTNTGVYEKLFF. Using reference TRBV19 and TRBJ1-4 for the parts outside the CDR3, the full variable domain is DGGITQSPKYLFRKEGQNVTLSCEQNLNHDAMYWYRQDPGQGLRLIYYSQIVNDFQKGDIAEGYSVSREKKESFPLTVTSAQKNPTAFYLCASSTNTGVYEKLFFGSGTQLSVL.